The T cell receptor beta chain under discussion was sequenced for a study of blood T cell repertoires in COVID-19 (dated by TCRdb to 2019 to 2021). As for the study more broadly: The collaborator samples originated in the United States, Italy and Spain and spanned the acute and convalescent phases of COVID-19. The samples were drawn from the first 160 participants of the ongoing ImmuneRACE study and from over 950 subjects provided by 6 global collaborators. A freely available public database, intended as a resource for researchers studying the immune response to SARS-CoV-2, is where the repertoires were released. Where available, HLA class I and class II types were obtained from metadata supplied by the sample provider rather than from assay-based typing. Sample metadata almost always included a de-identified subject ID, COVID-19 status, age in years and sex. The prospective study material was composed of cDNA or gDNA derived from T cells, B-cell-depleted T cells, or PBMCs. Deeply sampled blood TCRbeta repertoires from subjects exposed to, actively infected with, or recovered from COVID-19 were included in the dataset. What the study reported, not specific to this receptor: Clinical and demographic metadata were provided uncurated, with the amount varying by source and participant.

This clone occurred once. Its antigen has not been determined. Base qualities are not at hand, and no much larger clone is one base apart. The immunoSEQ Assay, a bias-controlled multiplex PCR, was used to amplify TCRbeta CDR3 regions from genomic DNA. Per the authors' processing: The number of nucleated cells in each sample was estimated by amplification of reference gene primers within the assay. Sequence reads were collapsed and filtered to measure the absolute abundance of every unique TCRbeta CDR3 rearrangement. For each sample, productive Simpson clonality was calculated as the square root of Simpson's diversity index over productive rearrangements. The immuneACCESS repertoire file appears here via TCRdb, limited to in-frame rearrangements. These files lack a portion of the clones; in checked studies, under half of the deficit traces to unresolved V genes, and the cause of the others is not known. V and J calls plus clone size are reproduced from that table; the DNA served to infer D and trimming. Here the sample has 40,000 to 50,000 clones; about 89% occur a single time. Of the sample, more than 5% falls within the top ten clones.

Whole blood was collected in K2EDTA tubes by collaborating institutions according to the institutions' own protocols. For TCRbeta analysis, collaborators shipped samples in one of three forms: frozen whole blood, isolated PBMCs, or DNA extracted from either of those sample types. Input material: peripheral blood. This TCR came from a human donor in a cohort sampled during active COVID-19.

DNA sequence: TGTGCCAGCAGACGAACAGGGCATGGTCAGCCCCAGCATTTT. Translated, this gives CASRRTGHGQPQHF. The rearranged chain carries TRBV27 and TRBJ1-5, and possibly TRBD1, on 6 matching bases. The CDR3 covers 14 residues, taking in both the cysteine and the phenylalanine. The sequence is cut down to CDR3 DNA, 42 bases in frame from base 1. Deletion took 6 bases off V and 6 bases off J, with a span of 15 bases between the germline ends. The germline V gene (reference sequence) yields MNHEY for CDR1 and SMNVEV for CDR2.